Here is one T cell receptor beta chain with its context. Here immunoSEQ multiplex PCR was the method, and the copy in TCRdb shows in-frame clones only, minus some. The table records about 65,000 clones, around nine tenths of them present only once. This sample is drawn from a study of OX40 agonist ivuxolimab in advanced cancers. About the research overall: Every 2 weeks, patients received ivuxolimab intravenously, dosed at 0.01 to 10 mg/kg. Three individuals attained partial responses, comprising one hepatocellular carcinoma case and two cutaneous melanoma cases.

The CDR3 consists of 14 residues. Per germline, CDR1 MNHEY and CDR2 SVGAGI. Trimming took 4 bases from V and 3 from J, leaving 9 bases between them. The TCR comes from an adult with an advanced solid tumor such as melanoma, head and neck, liver or kidney cancer. Sequences were derived from CD4+ or CD8+ T cells sorted from blood, sampled in a trial of the OX40 agonist ivuxolimab. The J gene is TRBJ2-2, the V gene TRBV6-5; tentatively, D is TRBD1 (6 bases). The CDR3 loop is CASSFAGDTGELFF. CDR3 bases: TGTGCCAGCAGTTTCGCAGGGGACACCGGGGAGCTGTTTTTT.